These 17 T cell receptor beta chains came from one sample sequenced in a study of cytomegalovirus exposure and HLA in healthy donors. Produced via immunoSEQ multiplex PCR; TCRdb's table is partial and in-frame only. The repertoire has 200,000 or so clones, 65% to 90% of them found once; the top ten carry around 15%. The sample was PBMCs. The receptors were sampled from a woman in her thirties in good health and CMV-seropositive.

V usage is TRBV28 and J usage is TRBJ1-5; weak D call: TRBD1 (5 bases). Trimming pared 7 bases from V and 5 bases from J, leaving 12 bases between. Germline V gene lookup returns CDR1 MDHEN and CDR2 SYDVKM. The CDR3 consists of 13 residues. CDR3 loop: CASISGPDQPQHF. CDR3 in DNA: TGTGCCAGCATCTCAGGGCCCGATCAGCCCCAGCATTTT.

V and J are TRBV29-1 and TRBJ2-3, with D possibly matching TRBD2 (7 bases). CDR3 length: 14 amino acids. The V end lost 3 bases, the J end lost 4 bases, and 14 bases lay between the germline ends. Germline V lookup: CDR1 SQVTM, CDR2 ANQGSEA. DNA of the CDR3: TGCAGCGTTGAGGCGGCGGGGGCGGCAGATACGCAGTATTTT. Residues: CSVEAAGAADTQYF.

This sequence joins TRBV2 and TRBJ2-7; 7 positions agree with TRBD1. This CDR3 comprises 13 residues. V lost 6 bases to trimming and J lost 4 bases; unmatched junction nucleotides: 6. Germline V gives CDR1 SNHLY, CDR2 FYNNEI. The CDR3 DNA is TGTGCCAGCAGGTGGGACAGCTCATACGAGCAGTACTTC. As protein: CASRWDSSYEQYF.

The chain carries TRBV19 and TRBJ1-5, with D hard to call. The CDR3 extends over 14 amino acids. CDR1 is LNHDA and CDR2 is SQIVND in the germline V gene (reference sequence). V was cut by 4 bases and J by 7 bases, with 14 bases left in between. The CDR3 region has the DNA TGTGCCAGTAGTACGTCCTCGGAGAGCCAGCCCCAGCATTTT. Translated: CASSTSSESQPQHF.

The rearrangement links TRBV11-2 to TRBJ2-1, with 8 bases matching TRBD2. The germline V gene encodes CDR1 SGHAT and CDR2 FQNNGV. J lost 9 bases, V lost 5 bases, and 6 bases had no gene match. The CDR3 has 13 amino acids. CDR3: CASSAGLGGEQFF. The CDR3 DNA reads TGTGCCAGCAGCGCGGGACTAGGAGGTGAGCAGTTCTTC.

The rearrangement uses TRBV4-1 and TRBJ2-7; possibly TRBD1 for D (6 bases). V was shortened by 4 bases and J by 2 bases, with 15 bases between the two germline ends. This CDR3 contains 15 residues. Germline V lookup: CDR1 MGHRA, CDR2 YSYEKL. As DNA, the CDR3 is TGCGCCAGCAGCCTCTCACAGGGCCCACCCTACGAGCAGTACTTC. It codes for CASSLSQGPPYEQYF.

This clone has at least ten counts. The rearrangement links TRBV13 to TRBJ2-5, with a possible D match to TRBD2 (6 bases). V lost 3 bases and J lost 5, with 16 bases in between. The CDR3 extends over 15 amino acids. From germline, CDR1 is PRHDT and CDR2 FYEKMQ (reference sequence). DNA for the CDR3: TGTGCCAGCAGCTTTCAAGGAGCGGAGGGGGAGACCCAGTACTTC. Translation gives CASSFQGAEGETQYF.

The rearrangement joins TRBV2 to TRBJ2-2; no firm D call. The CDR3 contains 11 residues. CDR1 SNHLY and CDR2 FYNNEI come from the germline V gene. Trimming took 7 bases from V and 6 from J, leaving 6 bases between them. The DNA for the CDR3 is TGTGCCAGCATGTATGCCGGGGAGCTGTTTTTT. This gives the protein CASMYAGELFF. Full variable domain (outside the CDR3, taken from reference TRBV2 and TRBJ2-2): EPEVTQTPSHQVTQMGQEVILRCVPISNHLYFYWYRQILGQKVEFLVSFYNNEISEKSEIFDDQFSVERPDGSNFTLKIRSTKLEDSAMYFCASMYAGELFFGEGSRLTVL.

The CDR3 reads CASSLSDRTNQPQHF. DNA for the CDR3: TGTGCCAGCAGCTTATCGGACAGAACCAATCAGCCCCAGCATTTT. This chain uses TRBV5-6 with TRBJ1-5; maybe TRBD1 (6 bases). V gave up 2 bases and J gave up 3 bases, with 12 bases separating them. The CDR3 loop spans 15 amino acids. Germline V gene data show CDR1 as SGHDT and CDR2 as YYEEEE.

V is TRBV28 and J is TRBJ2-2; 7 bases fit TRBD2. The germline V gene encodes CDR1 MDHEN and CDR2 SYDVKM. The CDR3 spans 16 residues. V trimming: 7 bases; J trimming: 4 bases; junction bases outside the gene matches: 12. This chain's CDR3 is CASTTWGGRGTGELFF. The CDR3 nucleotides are TGTGCCAGCACCACCTGGGGGGGGAGGGGCACCGGGGAGCTGTTTTTT.

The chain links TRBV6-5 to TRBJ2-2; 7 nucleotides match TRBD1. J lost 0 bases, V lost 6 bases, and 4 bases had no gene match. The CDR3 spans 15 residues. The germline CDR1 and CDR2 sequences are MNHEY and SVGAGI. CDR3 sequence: CASSTGTANTGELFF. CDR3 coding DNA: TGTGCCAGCAGCACCGGGACAGCGAACACCGGGGAGCTGTTTTTT.

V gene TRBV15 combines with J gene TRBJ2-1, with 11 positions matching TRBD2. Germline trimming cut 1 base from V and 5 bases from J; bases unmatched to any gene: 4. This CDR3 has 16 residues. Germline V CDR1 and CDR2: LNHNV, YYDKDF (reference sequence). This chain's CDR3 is CATSRGGLADNNEQFF. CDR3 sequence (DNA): TGTGCCACCAGCAGAGGGGGACTAGCGGACAACAATGAGCAGTTCTTC.

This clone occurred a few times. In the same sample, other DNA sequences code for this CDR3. The CDR3 loop is CATSRDRYEQYF. The CDR3 coding sequence is TGTGCCACCAGCAGAGATCGCTACGAGCAGTACTTC. The chain recombines TRBV15 with TRBJ2-7, with D uncertain. Germline values: CDR1 LNHNV, CDR2 YYDKDF (reference sequence). V was cut by 0 bases and J by 3 bases, with 3 bases left in between. CDR3 size: 12 residues.

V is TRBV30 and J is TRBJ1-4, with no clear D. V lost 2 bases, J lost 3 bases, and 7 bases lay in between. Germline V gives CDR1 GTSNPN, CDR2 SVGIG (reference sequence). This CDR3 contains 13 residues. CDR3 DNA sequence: TGTGCCTGGAGTTTTCAGGCTAATGAAAAACTGTTTTTT. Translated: CAWSFQANEKLFF.

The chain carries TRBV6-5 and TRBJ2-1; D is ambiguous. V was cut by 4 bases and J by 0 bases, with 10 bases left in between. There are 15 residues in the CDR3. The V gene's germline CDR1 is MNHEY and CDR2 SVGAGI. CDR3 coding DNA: TGTGCCAGCAGTTCGATCCTCAGCTCCTACAATGAGCAGTTCTTC. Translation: CASSSILSSYNEQFF.

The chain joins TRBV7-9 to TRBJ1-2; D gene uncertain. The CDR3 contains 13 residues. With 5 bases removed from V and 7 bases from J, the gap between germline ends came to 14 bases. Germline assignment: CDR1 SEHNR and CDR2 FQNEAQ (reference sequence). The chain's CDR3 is CASSEVRETGYTF. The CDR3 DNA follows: TGTGCCAGCAGCGAAGTCCGGGAAACTGGCTACACCTTC.

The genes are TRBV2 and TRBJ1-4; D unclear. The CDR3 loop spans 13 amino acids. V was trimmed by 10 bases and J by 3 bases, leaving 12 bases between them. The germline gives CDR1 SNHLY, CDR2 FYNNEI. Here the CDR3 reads CAIRPAANEKLFF. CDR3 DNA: TGTGCCATTAGACCGGCGGCTAATGAAAAACTGTTTTTT.